These T cell receptor beta chains were read from a single sample in a study of technical replicates of blood from a handful of donors. Repertoires were generated with immunoSEQ multiplex PCR, while TCRdb's copy carries only in-frame clones and drops some. The sample lists about 44,000 clones; 90% to 97% were seen once. The sample was T cells isolated from PBMCs. Receptor source: a human donor in good health. The CDR3 runs from the conserved cysteine through the conserved F or W. A D gene is named only where the DNA matches it firmly. Size tells how often a clone was seen (once, few, many) or the class of an expanded clone, and some rows leave it out.

size | J | V | D | length | CDR3 | DNA
NA | TRBJ2-2 | TRBV6-6 | TRBD1 | 15 | CASSPGTGVTGELFF | TGTGCCAGCAGTCCCGGGACAGGGGTTACCGGGGAGCTGTTTTTT
once | TRBJ2-2 | TRBV4-2 | NA | 12 | CASTRLSGELFF | TGTGCCAGCACCAGACTGTCCGGGGAGCTGTTTTTT
NA | TRBJ2-1 | TRBV7-3 | NA | 15 | CASSLILVSYNEQFF | TGTGCCAGCAGCTTAATTCTAGTCTCCTACAATGAGCAGTTCTTC
NA | TRBJ1-1 | TRBV12-5 | NA | 14 | CASGGGEGNTEAFF | TGTGCTAGTGGTGGGGGGGAAGGAAACACTGAAGCTTTCTTT
NA | TRBJ2-5 | TRBV2 | NA | 14 | CASSVPGLQETQYF | TGTGCCAGCAGTGTCCCGGGACTCCAAGAGACCCAGTACTTC
NA | TRBJ1-4 | TRBV23-1 | TRBD1 | 18 | CASETGAPGQETNEKLFF | TGCGCCAGCGAAACGGGGGCTCCGGGACAGGAAACAAATGAAAAACTGTTTTTT
NA | TRBJ1-2 | TRBV25-1 | NA | 12 | CASFGTPYGYTF | TGTGCCAGTTTCGGGACTCCCTATGGCTACACCTTC
NA | TRBJ2-7 | TRBV7-9 | NA | 13 | CASTQGQSYEQYF | TGTGCCAGCACCCAAGGACAGTCCTACGAGCAGTACTTC
NA | TRBJ2-7 | TRBV23-1 | TRBD2 | 18 | CGPLRQLELRGSSYEQCF | TGCGGGCCCCTGCGCCAGCTCGAACTGCGGGGGAGCTCCTACGAGCAGTGCTTC
NA | TRBJ1-5 | TRBV28 | TRBD1 | 14 | CASSYRGFEQPQHF | TGTGCCAGCAGTTACAGGGGATTCGAACAGCCCCAGCATTTT
NA | TRBJ2-7 | TRBV2 | TRBD2 | 12 | CASTGLVLEQYF | TGTGCCAGCACCGGACTAGTTCTCGAGCAGTACTTC
NA | TRBJ1-3 | TRBV19 | NA | 12 | CASSIMSDRKYF | TGTGCCAGTAGTATAATGTCCGACAGAAAATATTTT
NA | TRBJ1-1 | TRBV19 | TRBD1 | 14 | CASSRQGVNTEAFF | TGTGCCAGTAGTAGGCAGGGGGTGAACACTGAAGCTTTCTTT
NA | TRBJ1-4 | TRBV4-1 | NA | 15 | CASSQTQGSGEKLFF | TGCGCCAGCAGCCAAACTCAGGGTTCTGGTGAAAAACTGTTTTTT
NA | TRBJ2-1 | TRBV9 | NA | 13 | CASSEMAPNEQFF | TGTGCCAGCAGCGAGATGGCTCCCAATGAGCAGTTCTTC
NA | TRBJ2-2 | TRBV19 | TRBD2 | 17 | CASSKGLAGIMTGELFF | TGTGCCAGTAGCAAGGGGCTAGCGGGAATCATGACCGGGGAGCTGTTTTTT
NA | TRBJ2-7 | TRBV10-3 | NA | 12 | CAISAYSYEQYF | TGTGCCATCAGTGCCTACTCCTACGAGCAGTACTTC
few | TRBJ2-7 | TRBV18 | NA | 15 | CASSPQGGGTYEQYF | TGTGCCAGCTCACCACAAGGAGGTGGTACCTACGAGCAGTACTTC
NA | TRBJ1-2 | TRBV10-1 | NA | 13 | CASSEYRASGYTF | TGCGCCAGCAGTGAGTACAGGGCGAGCGGCTACACCTTC
NA | TRBJ2-3 | TRBV11-2 | NA | 15 | CASSLNRVVRDTQYF | TGTGCCAGCAGCTTGAACAGGGTCGTTCGAGATACGCAGTATTTT
NA | TRBJ2-7 | TRBV2 | TRBD2 | 13 | CASTGTSGYEQYF | TGTGCCAGCACCGGGACTAGCGGTTACGAGCAGTACTTC
once | TRBJ2-3 | TRBV6-5 | NA | 13 | CASRTTSTDTQYF | TGTGCCAGCAGGACTACTAGCACAGATACGCAGTATTTT
NA | TRBJ2-7 | TRBV11-2 | NA | 13 | CASSYGGDREQYF | TGTGCCAGCAGCTACGGGGGAGATCGAGAGCAGTACTTC
NA | TRBJ2-7 | TRBV29-1 | TRBD2 | 14 | CSISGTSGKYEQYF | TGCAGCATCTCCGGGACTAGCGGGAAGTACGAGCAGTACTTC
NA | TRBJ1-1 | TRBV30 | NA | 14 | CAWSVPGFETEAFF | TGTGCCTGGAGTGTGCCAGGGTTTGAGACTGAAGCTTTCTTT
once | TRBJ2-7 | TRBV29-1 | NA | 12 | CSVSTRPYEQYF | TGCAGCGTCTCTACGCGCCCCTACGAGCAGTACTTC
NA | TRBJ1-2 | TRBV2 | TRBD1 | 15 | CASSDMAGGSKGYTF | TGTGCCAGCAGTGACATGGCAGGGGGAAGTAAAGGCTACACCTTC
NA | TRBJ1-5 | TRBV10-2 | NA | 14 | CASSESRGGQPQHF | TGCGCCAGCAGTGAATCCAGGGGTGGTCAGCCCCAGCATTTT
NA | TRBJ2-3 | TRBV9 | NA | 15 | CASSEPAGSTDTQYF | TGTGCCAGCAGCGAGCCCGCGGGAAGCACAGATACGCAGTATTTT
NA | TRBJ1-1 | TRBV6-6 | NA | 15 | CASSYSRQMNTEAFF | TGTGCCAGCAGTTACTCCCGACAGATGAACACTGAAGCTTTCTTT
NA | TRBJ2-7 | TRBV4-3 | NA | 12 | CASSQDSYEQYF | TGCGCCAGCAGCCAGGACAGCTACGAGCAGTACTTC
NA | TRBJ2-7 | TRBV27 | TRBD1 | 15 | CASSPWTGAGSEQYF | TGTGCCAGCAGTCCATGGACAGGGGCCGGGTCGGAGCAGTACTTC
once | TRBJ2-5 | TRBV19 | NA | 13 | CASSMSRAETQYF | TGTGCCAGTAGTATGTCCAGGGCAGAGACCCAGTACTTC
NA | TRBJ2-7 | TRBV5-1 | TRBD1 | 13 | CASSDNRGYEQYF | TGCGCCAGCAGCGATAACAGGGGGTACGAGCAGTACTTC
NA | TRBJ1-2 | TRBV6-1 | TRBD1 | 18 | CASSDDGLQGGRIDGYTF | TGTGCCAGCAGTGATGATGGACTCCAGGGGGGCAGAATCGATGGCTACACCTTC
NA | TRBJ2-7 | TRBV11-3 | TRBD2 | 15 | CASSLVGGGPHEQYF | TGTGCCAGCAGCTTAGTCGGGGGAGGGCCCCACGAGCAGTACTTC
NA | TRBJ1-1 | TRBV19 | NA | 16 | CASNQGMGALRTEAFF | TGTGCCAGTAATCAGGGAATGGGGGCACTGAGGACTGAAGCTTTCTTT
NA | TRBJ1-4 | TRBV4-2 | TRBD1 | 15 | CASSHGTGGLEKLFF | TGTGCCAGCAGCCATGGGACAGGGGGCCTTGAAAAACTGTTTTTT
NA | TRBJ1-2 | TRBV28 | NA | 13 | CATTRGQIWGYTF | TGTGCCACCACCAGGGGACAAATTTGGGGCTACACCTTC
NA | TRBJ2-1 | TRBV15 | TRBD2 | 16 | CATSREGLASDNEQFF | TGTGCCACCAGCAGGGAGGGACTAGCGTCTGACAATGAGCAGTTCTTC
NA | TRBJ2-2 | TRBV5-6 | NA | 12 | CASSFTTGELFF | TGTGCCAGCAGCTTCACTACCGGGGAGCTGTTTTTT
NA | TRBJ2-3 | TRBV28 | NA | 14 | CASRKSGSTDTQYF | TGTGCCAGCAGAAAAAGCGGGAGCACAGATACGCAGTATTTT
NA | TRBJ2-3 | TRBV10-3 | TRBD2 | 17 | CAISERLAGGPSDTQYF | TGTGCCATCAGTGAGAGGTTAGCGGGAGGGCCCTCAGATACGCAGTATTTT
NA | TRBJ2-3 | TRBV14 | NA | 15 | CASSPYERSTDTQYF | TGTGCCAGCAGCCCCTACGAGCGGAGCACAGATACGCAGTATTTT
NA | TRBJ2-7 | TRBV5-1 | NA | 16 | CASSPTLGVGSYEQYF | TGCGCCAGCAGCCCCACACTCGGAGTAGGCTCCTACGAGCAGTACTTC
NA | TRBJ1-1 | TRBV7-3 | NA | 16 | CASSPREGDGNTEAFF | TGTGCCAGCAGCCCCCGTGAGGGCGACGGGAACACTGAAGCTTTCTTT
NA | TRBJ2-1 | TRBV10-2 | TRBD1 | 13 | CASRKGQGHEQFF | TGCGCCAGCAGAAAGGGACAGGGGCATGAGCAGTTCTTC
NA | TRBJ1-1 | TRBV6-5 | TRBD1 | 13 | CASSGRDRALAFF | TGTGCCAGCAGTGGCCGGGACAGGGCCCTAGCTTTCTTT
NA | TRBJ1-1 | TRBV5-1 | TRBD1 | 16 | CASSLVGQGMNTEAFF | TGCGCCAGCAGCTTGGTGGGACAGGGGATGAACACTGAAGCTTTCTTT
NA | TRBJ2-7 | TRBV7-6 | NA | 13 | CASSDGHYYEQYF | TGTGCCAGCAGCGATGGACATTACTACGAGCAGTACTTC
NA | TRBJ2-7 | TRBV14 | TRBD1 | 13 | CASSQRQGSEQYF | TGTGCCAGCAGCCAAAGACAGGGTAGCGAGCAGTACTTC
NA | TRBJ2-1 | TRBV19 | TRBD1 | 13 | CASSKQGAGEQFF | TGTGCCAGTAGTAAACAGGGGGCGGGTGAGCAGTTCTTC
NA | TRBJ2-1 | TRBV18 | NA | 15 | CASSPFSGAGDEQFF | TGTGCCAGCTCACCATTCTCGGGAGCTGGAGATGAGCAGTTCTTC
NA | TRBJ2-5 | TRBV29-1 | NA | 12 | CSVVSVQETQYF | TGCAGCGTTGTCTCAGTCCAAGAGACCCAGTACTTC